This T cell receptor beta chain was identified in a study of CD8 T cells in ankylosing spondylitis. Overall study findings and caveats: Reactive arthritis synovial fluid and blood were previously reported to contain some motif variants. Characteristic, it appeared, of ankylosing spondylitis blood was a TCR beta motif of eight or nine highly homologous variants.

TCRdb reprocessed the 5' RACE reads with MiXCR, giving one entry per CDR3 protein. The table has 85,000 to 90,000 distinct CDR3 sequences, about 27% seen once. On this clonotype: The target antigen is unknown.

Germline V gene sequence: CDR1 MNHEY, CDR2 SMNVEV (reference sequence). V trimming: 6 bases; J trimming: 1 base; junction bases outside the gene matches: 3. This CDR3 is 13 amino acids long. This receptor was taken from a male donor with ankylosing spondylitis or in good health (not recorded which). The sample was blood, either unsorted or a sorted T cell fraction (not recorded which). The chain carries TRBV27 and TRBJ2-7; 7 bases align to TRBD1. CDR3 nucleotides: TGTGCCAGCAGCCGGACAGGTTCCTACGAGCAGTACTTC. Its translation: CASSRTGSYEQYF.